The rows below give T cell receptor beta chains drawn from one sample of a study of blood T cell repertoires in COVID-19. TCRdb's table, derived via immunoSEQ multiplex PCR, lists solely in-frame clones and lacks some. Of about 330,000 clones listed, roughly 87% are singletons. Sequencing was carried out using PBMCs or T cells enriched from blood (not recorded which). The receptors derive from a woman in her twenties or thirties who had recovered from COVID-19. CDR3s include the opening cysteine and the closing phenylalanine or tryptophan. D genes are given only for firm matches. Rows may omit the clone size; those that give it use once, few, many or a size class.

cdr3_nt cdr3_aa d_call v_call clone_size j_call
TGTGCCAGTAGTATCGGGGGGGGACAGGGAATCCCCGGGGAGCTGTTTTTT CASSIGGGQGIPGELFF NA TRBV19 NA TRBJ2-2
TGTGCCACCAGTGATGTAGCTAGCGGGGCCACCTACAATGAGCAGTTCTTC CATSDVASGATYNEQFF TRBD2 TRBV24-1 NA TRBJ2-1
TGCGCCAGCAGGACAGGGGGTGGCAATGAGCAGTTCTTC CASRTGGGNEQFF TRBD1 TRBV10-1 NA TRBJ2-1
TGTGCCAGCAGCCCCGGGACAGGGACTGAAAAACTGTTTTTT CASSPGTGTEKLFF TRBD1 TRBV7-9 NA TRBJ1-4
TGTGCCATCGGGACAGGGAATACCTACGAGCAGTACTTC CAIGTGNTYEQYF TRBD1 TRBV10-3 NA TRBJ2-7
TGTGCCACCAGCAGAGATCGCAGCGGGGGGACAGATACGCAGTATTTT CATSRDRSGGTDTQYF TRBD2 TRBV15 NA TRBJ2-3
TGTGCCAGCAGCTCGTGGGGGCTTTGGAATGAGCAGTTCTTC CASSSWGLWNEQFF NA TRBV5-5 few TRBJ2-1
TGTGCCAGCAGTCGAGATCGGGACAGGGGTTTCGGGGAGCTGTTTTTT CASSRDRDRGFGELFF TRBD1 TRBV7-9 NA TRBJ2-2
TGCAGTGCTAGTGGTGGTAGTTTCGCCTACAATGAGCAGTTCTTC CSASGGSFAYNEQFF NA TRBV20-1 few TRBJ2-1
TGTGCCAGTAGACGTAGACGGGTCATTAATGAAAAACTGTTTTTT CASRRRRVINEKLFF NA TRBV5-8 NA TRBJ1-4
TGCAGCGTTACCCAGGAAATGTATGGCTACACCTTC CSVTQEMYGYTF NA TRBV29-1 NA TRBJ1-2
TGCGCCAGCAGCCAAGTGGGCGGGGGACTGGGAGAGACCCAGTACTTC CASSQVGGGLGETQYF TRBD2 TRBV4-1 NA TRBJ2-5
TGTGCCAGCAGTCAGACCTACGAGCAGTACTTC CASSQTYEQYF NA TRBV6-2/TRBV6-3 NA TRBJ2-7
TGTGCCAGCAGCTTAGGCAGCGGGGCAAAGAACTATGGCTACACCTTC CASSLGSGAKNYGYTF NA TRBV7-2 NA TRBJ1-2
TGTGCCAGCGGTTCAATACAGGGGATCTCTGGAAACACCATATATTTT CASGSIQGISGNTIYF TRBD1 TRBV6-5 few TRBJ1-3
TGTGCCTGGAGTCACGGACAGGGGCGGGGGACCGGGGAGCTGTTTTTT CAWSHGQGRGTGELFF TRBD1 TRBV30 NA TRBJ2-2
TGTGCCAGCAGTGAAGCCCGGACAGCCTTGGTTCGGTACGAGCAGTACTTC CASSEARTALVRYEQYF NA TRBV6-1 NA TRBJ2-7
TGTGCCAGCAGCTTTGGCAGGAACACTGAAGCTTTCTTT CASSFGRNTEAFF NA TRBV11-2 NA TRBJ1-1
TGTGCCAGCTCCGCCACACAGGCGGGGTCCGAGCAGTACTTC CASSATQAGSEQYF NA TRBV18 NA TRBJ2-7
TGTGCCTGGAACAGGGGTTGGGGCACCGGGGAGCTGTTTTTT CAWNRGWGTGELFF TRBD1 TRBV30 NA TRBJ2-2
TGTGCCACCAGTGAAAACGAAGGCGGCTCAGCTAACTATGGCTACACCTTC CATSENEGGSANYGYTF NA TRBV24-1 NA TRBJ1-2
TGTGCCAGCAGCCCCGAGGACGGGGGCACTGAAGCTTTCTTT CASSPEDGGTEAFF NA TRBV7-9 NA TRBJ1-1
TGTGCCAGCAGCCAGCGGGGGGGCGCGGACTATGGCTACACCTTC CASSQRGGADYGYTF NA TRBV3-1/TRBV3-2 once TRBJ1-2
TGCGCCAGCAGCCAACCGGGACAGGGGAACTATGGCTACACCTTC CASSQPGQGNYGYTF TRBD1 TRBV4-1 NA TRBJ1-2
TGTGCCAGCAGCGTAGAGGGGCAGTCGAACACCGGGGAGCTGTTTTTT CASSVEGQSNTGELFF NA TRBV9 NA TRBJ2-2
TGTGCCAGCAGTTTTCGGGGGGGCAGTGGCTACACCTTC CASSFRGGSGYTF NA TRBV27 NA TRBJ1-2
TGTGCCAGCAGTACCCTCAGGGACAATGAGCAGTTCTTC CASSTLRDNEQFF NA TRBV6-6 NA TRBJ2-1
TGTGCCAGCAGGTCATTCGACAGGAACACTGAAGCTTTCTTT CASRSFDRNTEAFF NA TRBV27 NA TRBJ1-1
TGTGCCAGCAGTGAGACAGCCCGCACCGGGGAGCTGTTTTTT CASSETARTGELFF NA TRBV6-1 NA TRBJ2-2
TGCGCCAGCAGCTTGGGCAGGGGAGGGGATGAAAAACTGTTTTTT CASSLGRGGDEKLFF NA TRBV5-1 few TRBJ1-4
TGTGCCAGCAGCCTCAGGGGCACCGGGGAGCTGTTTTTT CASSLRGTGELFF NA TRBV12-3/TRBV12-4 NA TRBJ2-2
TGTGCCAGCAGCACCCCGCCGGGGAGAACCTACGAGCAGTACTTC CASSTPPGRTYEQYF NA TRBV21-1 NA TRBJ2-7
TGTGCCAGCAGTACAGGTGGAAACACCATATATTTT CASSTGGNTIYF NA TRBV12-3/TRBV12-4 NA TRBJ1-3
TGCGCCAGCAGCATGAGCACAGGGGGGGATTCACCCCTCCACTTT CASSMSTGGDSPLHF TRBD1 TRBV5-1 NA TRBJ1-6
TGCGCCAGCAGCTTTACAGGTCCCGGGGAGCTGTTTTTT CASSFTGPGELFF NA TRBV5-1 NA TRBJ2-2
TGCGCCAGCAGCCAAGGGCTAGAAGAGACCCAGTACTTC CASSQGLEETQYF NA TRBV4-3 NA TRBJ2-5
TGTGCCAGCAGCCCCTGGACAGGGGAAGAGACCCAGTACTTC CASSPWTGEETQYF TRBD1 TRBV7-2 NA TRBJ2-5
TGTGCCAGCACCCCCGGGGACAACTCTGGAAACACCATATATTTT CASTPGDNSGNTIYF NA TRBV6-5 NA TRBJ1-3
TGTGCCAGCAGTGAACTTATGCGGCAGGACCAGGGAGAGACCCAGTACTTC CASSELMRQDQGETQYF NA TRBV2 few TRBJ2-5
TGTGCCACCAGCAGAAACCCGACTAGCGGGGCGCGCACAGATACGCAGTATTTT CATSRNPTSGARTDTQYF TRBD2 TRBV15 NA TRBJ2-3
TGTGCCAGCAGCCCGACTAGCGGGGGCGCAGATACGCAGTATTTT CASSPTSGGADTQYF TRBD2 TRBV7-2 NA TRBJ2-3
TGTGCCAGCTCACTTACCGGGACACCTCTAACCTCTCTGTTTTTT CASSLTGTPLTSLFF NA TRBV18 NA TRBJ1-4
TGCGCCAGCATCCCCGGGGTTACAAGTATGAACACTGAAGCTTTCTTT CASIPGVTSMNTEAFF NA TRBV10-1 NA TRBJ1-1
TGTGCCAGCAGCTTCGGACAGGGTAGCTCACCCCTCCACTTT CASSFGQGSSPLHF TRBD1 TRBV11-2 NA TRBJ1-6
TGTGCCAGCAGCGTTAGCGGGGGGCCCAACAATGAGCAGTTCTTC CASSVSGGPNNEQFF TRBD2 TRBV9 NA TRBJ2-1
TGTGCCAGTAGTATGCTACAGGGTGGTGGCTACACCTTC CASSMLQGGGYTF NA TRBV19 once TRBJ1-2
TGCGCCAGCAGTGAGTCGAGGTGGGGGGTTGCCTACGAGCAGTACTTC CASSESRWGVAYEQYF NA TRBV10-2 NA TRBJ2-7
TGTGCCAGCAGTCGACAGGGGCGGAGGACTGAAGCTTTCTTT CASSRQGRRTEAFF TRBD1 TRBV6-5 NA TRBJ1-1